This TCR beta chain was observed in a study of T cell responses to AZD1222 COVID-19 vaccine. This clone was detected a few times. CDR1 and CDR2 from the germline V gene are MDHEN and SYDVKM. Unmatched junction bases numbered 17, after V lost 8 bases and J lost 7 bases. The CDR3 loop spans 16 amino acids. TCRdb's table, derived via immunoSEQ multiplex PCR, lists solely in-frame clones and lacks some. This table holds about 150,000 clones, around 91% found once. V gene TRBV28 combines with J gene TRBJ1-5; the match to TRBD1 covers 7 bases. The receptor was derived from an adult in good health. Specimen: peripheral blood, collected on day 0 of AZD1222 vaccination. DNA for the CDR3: TGTGCCAGCGGTCGACCGACAGGGACTCCGCAACAGCCCCAGCATTTT. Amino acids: CASGRPTGTPQQPQHF.